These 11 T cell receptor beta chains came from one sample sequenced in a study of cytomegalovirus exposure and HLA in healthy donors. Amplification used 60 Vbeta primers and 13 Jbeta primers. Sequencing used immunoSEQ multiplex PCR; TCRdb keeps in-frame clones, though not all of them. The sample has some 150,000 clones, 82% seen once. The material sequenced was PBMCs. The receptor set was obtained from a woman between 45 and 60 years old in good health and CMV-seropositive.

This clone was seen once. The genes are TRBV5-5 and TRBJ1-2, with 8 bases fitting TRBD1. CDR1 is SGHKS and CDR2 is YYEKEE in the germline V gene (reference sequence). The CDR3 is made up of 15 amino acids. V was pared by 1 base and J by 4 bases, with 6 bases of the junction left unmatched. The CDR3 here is CASSLSRDRLYGYTF. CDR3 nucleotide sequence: TGTGCCAGCAGCTTGTCGAGGGACAGGCTCTATGGCTACACCTTC.

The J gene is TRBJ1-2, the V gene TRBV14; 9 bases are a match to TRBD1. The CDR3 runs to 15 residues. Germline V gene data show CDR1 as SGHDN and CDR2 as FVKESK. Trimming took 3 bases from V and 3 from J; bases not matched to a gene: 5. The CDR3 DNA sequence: TGTGCCAGCAGCCAGGATGGACAGGGGTACTATGGCTACACCTTC. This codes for CASSQDGQGYYGYTF.

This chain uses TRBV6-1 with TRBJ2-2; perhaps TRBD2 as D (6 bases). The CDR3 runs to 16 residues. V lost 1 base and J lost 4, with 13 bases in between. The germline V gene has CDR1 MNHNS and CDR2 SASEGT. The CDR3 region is CASSEVRGLGTGELFF. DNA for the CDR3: TGTGCCAGCAGTGAAGTAAGGGGACTCGGCACCGGGGAGCTGTTTTTT.

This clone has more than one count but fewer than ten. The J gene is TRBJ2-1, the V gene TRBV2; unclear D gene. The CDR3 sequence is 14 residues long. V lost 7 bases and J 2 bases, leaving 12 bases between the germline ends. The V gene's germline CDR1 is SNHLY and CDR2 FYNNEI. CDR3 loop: CASTVRGTYNEQFF. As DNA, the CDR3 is TGTGCCAGCACAGTTCGCGGTACCTACAATGAGCAGTTCTTC.

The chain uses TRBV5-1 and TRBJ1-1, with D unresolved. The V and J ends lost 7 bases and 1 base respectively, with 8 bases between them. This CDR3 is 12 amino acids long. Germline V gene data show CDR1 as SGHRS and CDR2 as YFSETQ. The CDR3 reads CASSPGNTEAFF. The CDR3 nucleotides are TGCGCCAGCTCCCCAGGGAACACTGAAGCTTTCTTT.

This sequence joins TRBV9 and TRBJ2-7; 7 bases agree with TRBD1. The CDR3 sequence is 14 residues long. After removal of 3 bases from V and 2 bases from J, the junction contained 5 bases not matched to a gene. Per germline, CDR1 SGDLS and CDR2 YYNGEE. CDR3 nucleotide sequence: TGTGCCAGCAGCGCACGGACAGGAACCTACGAGCAGTACTTC. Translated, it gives CASSARTGTYEQYF. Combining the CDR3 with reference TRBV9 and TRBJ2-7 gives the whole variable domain DSGVTQTPKHLITATGQRVTLRCSPRSGDLSVYWYQQSLDQGLQFLIQYYNGEERAKGNILERFSAQQFPDLHSELNLSSLELGDSALYFCASSARTGTYEQYFGPGTRLTVT.

CDR3 sequence: CASSQEWEGGYTF. DNA of the CDR3: TGCGCCAGCAGCCAGGAGTGGGAGGGAGGCTACACCTTC. This chain links TRBV5-1 with TRBJ1-2; D is undetermined. This CDR3 region has 13 residues. Trimming shortened V by 4 bases and J by 8 bases, and 15 bases separated the two germline ends. Germline CDR1 and CDR2: SGHRS and YFSETQ. Full variable domain (missing parts from reference TRBV5-1 and TRBJ1-2): KAGVTQTPRYLIKTRGQQVTLSCSPISGHRSVSWYQQTPGQGLQFLFEYFSETQRNKGNFPGRFSGRQFSNSRSEMNVSTLELGDSALYLCASSQEWEGGYTFGSGTRLTVV.

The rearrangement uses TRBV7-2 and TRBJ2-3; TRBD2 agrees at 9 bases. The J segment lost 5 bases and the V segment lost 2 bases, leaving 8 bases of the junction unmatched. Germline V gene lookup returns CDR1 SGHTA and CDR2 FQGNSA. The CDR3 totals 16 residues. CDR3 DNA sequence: TGTGCCAGCAGCTTACCGGCGGGGGGGCCGCGAGATACGCAGTATTTT. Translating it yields CASSLPAGGPRDTQYF.

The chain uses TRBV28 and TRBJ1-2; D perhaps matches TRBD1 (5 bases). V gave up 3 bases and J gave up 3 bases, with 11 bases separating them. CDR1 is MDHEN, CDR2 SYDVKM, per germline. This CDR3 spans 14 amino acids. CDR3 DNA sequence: TGTGCCAGCAGTTTTGGGGGGGAAGACTATGGCTACACCTTC. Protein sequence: CASSFGGEDYGYTF.

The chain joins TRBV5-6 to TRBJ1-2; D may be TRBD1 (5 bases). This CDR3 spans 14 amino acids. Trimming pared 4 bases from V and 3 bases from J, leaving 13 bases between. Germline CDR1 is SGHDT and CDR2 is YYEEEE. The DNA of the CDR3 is TGTGCCAGCAGCGCCTTAGGGGCCTACTATGGCTACACCTTC. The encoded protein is CASSALGAYYGYTF. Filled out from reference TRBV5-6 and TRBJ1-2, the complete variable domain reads DAGVTQSPTHLIKTRGQQVTLRCSPKSGHDTVSWYQQALGQGPQFIFQYYEEEERQRGNFPDRFSGHQFPNYSSELNVNALLLGDSALYLCASSALGAYYGYTFGSGTRLTVV.

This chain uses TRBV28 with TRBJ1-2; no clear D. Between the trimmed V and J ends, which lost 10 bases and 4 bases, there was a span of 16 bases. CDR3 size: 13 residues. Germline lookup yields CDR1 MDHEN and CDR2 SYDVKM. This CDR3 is CATQLGRPYGYTF. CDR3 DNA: TGTGCCACGCAACTGGGGAGACCCTATGGCTACACCTTC.